A single count supports the clone carrying this T cell receptor beta chain. The antigen is unknown. CDR1 and CDR2 from the germline V gene are SQVTM and ANQGSEA. V was cut by 6 bases and J by 0 bases, with 11 bases left in between. The CDR3 runs 13 residues. Using a J-beta primer mix together with a sample-barcoded 5' primer, a second PCR was run for roughly 7 to 12 cycles. TCRdb recomputed calls from the 5' RACE reads with MiXCR, one row per CDR3 protein. The sample has roughly 700,000 distinct CDR3 sequences; roughly 32% are singletons. This record comes from a study of blood T cells in healthy people across ages. Study-wide points: The unsorted PBMCs prevented any conclusive comparison of naive versus antigen-experienced cells.

The sequence derives from a woman at least 80 years old in good health. The gene calls are TRBV29-1 and TRBJ1-2; D possibly corresponds to TRBD1 (5 bases). The source material was blood. CDR3 residues: CSVGGITNYGYTF. The CDR3 DNA sequence: TGCAGCGTGGGGGGGATTACTAACTATGGCTACACCTTC.